This TCR beta chain was identified during a study of blood T cell repertoires in COVID-19. Turning to the study itself: Samples of COVID-19 (acute and convalescent) were obtained from the United States, Italy and Spain. Sample material is recorded as cDNA or gDNA derived from T cells, B-cell-depleted T cells, or PBMCs.

Per the authors' pipeline: Estimates of nucleated cell counts were drawn from the amplification of reference gene primers. TCRdb's table, derived via immunoSEQ multiplex PCR, lists solely in-frame clones and lacks some. V and J calls plus clone size are reproduced from that table; the DNA served to infer D and trimming. The sample has under 300,000 clones, approximately 87% seen once. This TCR derives from a man in his sixties who had recovered from COVID-19. Sequencing was carried out using peripheral blood.

The CDR3 is CASSAGQGPYGYTF. Here the CDR3 DNA reads TGCGCCAGCAGTGCCGGACAGGGGCCCTATGGCTACACCTTC. The chain recombines TRBV10-1 with TRBJ1-2, with 9 bases that match TRBD1. CDR3 size: 14 residues. The germline gives CDR1 WNHNN, CDR2 SYGVQD (reference sequence). J lost 4 bases, V lost 4 bases, and 4 bases had no gene match.